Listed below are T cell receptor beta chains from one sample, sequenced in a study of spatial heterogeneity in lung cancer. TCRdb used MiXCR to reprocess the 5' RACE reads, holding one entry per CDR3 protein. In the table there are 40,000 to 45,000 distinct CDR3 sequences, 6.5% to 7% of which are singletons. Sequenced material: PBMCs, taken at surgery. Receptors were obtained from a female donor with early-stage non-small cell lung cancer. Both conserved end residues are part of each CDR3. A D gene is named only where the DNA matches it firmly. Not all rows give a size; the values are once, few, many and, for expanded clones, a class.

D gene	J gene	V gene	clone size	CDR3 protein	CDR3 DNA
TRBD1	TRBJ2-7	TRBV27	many	CASSKLGGTGSYEQYF	TGTGCCAGCAGCAAACTCGGCGGGACAGGGTCCTACGAGCAGTACTTC
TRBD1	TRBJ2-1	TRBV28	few	CASSPGQGGNEQFF	TGTGCCAGCAGTCCAGGACAGGGAGGCAATGAGCAGTTCTTC
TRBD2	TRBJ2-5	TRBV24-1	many	CATSDPGTSGGALETQYF	TGTGCCACCAGTGACCCCGGGACTAGCGGGGGGGCCCTGGAGACCCAGTACTTC
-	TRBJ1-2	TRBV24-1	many	CATSDVFDGYTF	TGTGCCACCAGTGATGTTTTTGATGGCTACACCTTC
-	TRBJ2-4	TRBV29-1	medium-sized	CSVIPINPGNIQYF	TGCAGCGTAATACCTATTAACCCCGGGAACATTCAGTACTTC
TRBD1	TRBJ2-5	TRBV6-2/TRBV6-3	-	CASREHTTGDETQYF	TGTGCCAGCAGAGAACACACGACAGGGGATGAGACCCAGTACTTC
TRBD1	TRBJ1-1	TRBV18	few	CASSPGQVETEAFF	TGTGCCAGCTCACCCGGACAGGTGGAAACTGAAGCTTTCTTT
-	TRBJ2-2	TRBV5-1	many	CASSPGTQTGELFF	TGCGCCAGCAGCCCCGGGACCCAAACCGGGGAGCTGTTTTTT
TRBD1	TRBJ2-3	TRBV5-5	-	CASSPRRGRTDTQYF	TGTGCCAGCAGCCCCCGAAGGGGGCGAACAGATACGCAGTATTTT
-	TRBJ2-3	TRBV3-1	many	CASSQSAGLRTDTQYF	TGTGCCAGCAGCCAGTCCGCCGGGCTCCGCACAGATACGCAGTATTTT
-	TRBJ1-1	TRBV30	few	CAWSTGTMNTEAFF	TGTGCCTGGAGTACAGGGACGATGAACACTGAAGCTTTCTTT
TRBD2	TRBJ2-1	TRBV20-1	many	CSAKAGGPYNEQFF	TGCAGTGCTAAGGCGGGGGGGCCCTACAATGAGCAGTTCTTC
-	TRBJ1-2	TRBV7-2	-	CASSLERRGGYTF	TGTGCCAGCAGCTTAGAGCGGAGGGGAGGCTACACCTTC
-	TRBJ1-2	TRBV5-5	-	CATQMTGTSRGYTF	TGTGCCACTCAGATGACGGGGACGTCTCGCGGCTACACCTTC
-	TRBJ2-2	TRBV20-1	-	CSARGHTGELFF	TGCAGTGCTCGGGGGCACACCGGGGAGCTGTTTTTT
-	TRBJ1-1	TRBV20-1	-	CSAGTPDQAFF	TGCAGTGCTGGGACACCGGATCAAGCTTTCTTT
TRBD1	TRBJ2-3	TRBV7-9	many	CASSPTRQGWSTDTQYF	TGTGCCAGCAGCCCAACACGACAGGGTTGGAGCACAGATACGCAGTATTTT
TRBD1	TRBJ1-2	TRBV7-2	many	CASSSPETGYGYTF	TGTGCCAGCAGCTCCCCCGAGACAGGGTATGGCTACACCTTC
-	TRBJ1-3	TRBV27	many	CASSLWGARGNTIYF	TGTGCCAGCAGTTTATGGGGGGCGCGAGGAAACACCATATATTTT
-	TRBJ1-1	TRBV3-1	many	CASSQDVRGGTEAFF	TGTGCCAGCAGCCAAGATGTAAGGGGAGGAACTGAAGCTTTCTTT